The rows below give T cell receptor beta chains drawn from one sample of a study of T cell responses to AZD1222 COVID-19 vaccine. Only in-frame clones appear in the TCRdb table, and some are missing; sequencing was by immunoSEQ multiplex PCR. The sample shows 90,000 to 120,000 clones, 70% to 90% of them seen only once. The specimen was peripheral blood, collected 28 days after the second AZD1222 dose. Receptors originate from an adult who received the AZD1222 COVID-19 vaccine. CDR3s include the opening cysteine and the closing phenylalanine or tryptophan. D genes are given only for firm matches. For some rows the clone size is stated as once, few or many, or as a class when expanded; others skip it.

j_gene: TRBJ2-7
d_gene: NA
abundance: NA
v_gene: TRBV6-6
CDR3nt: TGTGCCACCAGGGGGGGACGGAGCTCCTACGAGCAGTACTTC
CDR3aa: CATRGGRSSYEQYF

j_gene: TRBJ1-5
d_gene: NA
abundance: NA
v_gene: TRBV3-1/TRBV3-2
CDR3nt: TGTGCCAGCAGCCAAGGTATCTATAGCAATCAGCCCCAGCATTTT
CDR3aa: CASSQGIYSNQPQHF

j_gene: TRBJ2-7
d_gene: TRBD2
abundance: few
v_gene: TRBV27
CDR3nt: TGTGCCAGCAGTTTTTACGCGGGGGGCTACGAGCAGTACTTC
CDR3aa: CASSFYAGGYEQYF

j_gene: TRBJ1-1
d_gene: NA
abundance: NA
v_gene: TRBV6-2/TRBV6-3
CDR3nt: TGTGCCAGCAGTCACGGGACTGAAGCTTTCTTT
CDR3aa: CASSHGTEAFF

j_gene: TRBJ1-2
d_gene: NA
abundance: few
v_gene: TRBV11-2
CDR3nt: TGTGCCAGCAGCTTGACCTATGGCTACACCTTC
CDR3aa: CASSLTYGYTF

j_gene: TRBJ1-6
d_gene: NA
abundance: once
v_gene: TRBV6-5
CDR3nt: TGTGCCAGCAGTTACGCGCCAGACTCCTATAATTCACCCCTCCACTTT
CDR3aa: CASSYAPDSYNSPLHF

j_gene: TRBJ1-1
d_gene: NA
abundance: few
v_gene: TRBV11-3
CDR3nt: TGTGCCAGCAGCGCCGGGGGAAGGCCTGAAGCTTTCTTT
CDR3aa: CASSAGGRPEAFF

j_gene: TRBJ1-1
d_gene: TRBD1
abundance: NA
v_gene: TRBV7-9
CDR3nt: TGTGCCAGCAGACCATGGACAGGGCCGAACACTGAAGCTTTCTTT
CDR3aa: CASRPWTGPNTEAFF

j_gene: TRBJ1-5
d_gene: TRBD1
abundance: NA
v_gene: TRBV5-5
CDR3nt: TGTGCCAGCAGCTTGGCCCCGACAGGGCACAATCAGCCCCAGCATTTT
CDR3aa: CASSLAPTGHNQPQHF

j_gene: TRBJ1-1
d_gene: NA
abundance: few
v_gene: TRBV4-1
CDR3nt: TGCGCCAGCAGCCACGGACAGCGCGAAGCTTTCTTT
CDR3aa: CASSHGQREAFF

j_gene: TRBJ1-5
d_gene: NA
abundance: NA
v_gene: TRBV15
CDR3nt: TGTGCCACCAGCAGAGATAGTGGATATAGCAATCAGCCCCAGCATTTT
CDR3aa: CATSRDSGYSNQPQHF

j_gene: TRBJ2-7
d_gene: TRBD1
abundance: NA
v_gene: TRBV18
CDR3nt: TGTGCCAGCTCACAGGGGGCCAGAGGCTACGAGCAGTACTTC
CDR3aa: CASSQGARGYEQYF

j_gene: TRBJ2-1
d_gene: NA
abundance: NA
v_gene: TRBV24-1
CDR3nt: TGTGCCACCAGTGACTCCGGTCAACCTGGGTACAATGAGCAGTTCTTC
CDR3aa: CATSDSGQPGYNEQFF

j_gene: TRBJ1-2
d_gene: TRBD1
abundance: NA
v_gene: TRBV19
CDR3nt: TGTGCCAGTAGTAAGAACAGGGGGGACTATGGCTACACCTTC
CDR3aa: CASSKNRGDYGYTF

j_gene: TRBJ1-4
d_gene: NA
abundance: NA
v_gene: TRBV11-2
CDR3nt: TGTGCCAGCAGCCGTGCGACTTTAACTAATGAAAAACTGTTTTTT
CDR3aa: CASSRATLTNEKLFF

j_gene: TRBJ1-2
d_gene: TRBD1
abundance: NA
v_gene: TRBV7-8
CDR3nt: TGTGCCAGCAGCCACCAGGGGGCCTATGGCTACACCTTC
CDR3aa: CASSHQGAYGYTF

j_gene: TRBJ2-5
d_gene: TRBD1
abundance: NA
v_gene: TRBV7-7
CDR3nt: TGTGCTAGCAGCCCCTATGGGACAGGGGAAGAGACCCAGTACTTC
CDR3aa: CASSPYGTGEETQYF

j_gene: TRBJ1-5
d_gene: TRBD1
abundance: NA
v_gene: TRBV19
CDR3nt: TGTGCCAGTAGTAGACTGGGACAGGGGGTTAGCAGTCAGCCCCAGCATTTT
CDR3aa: CASSRLGQGVSSQPQHF

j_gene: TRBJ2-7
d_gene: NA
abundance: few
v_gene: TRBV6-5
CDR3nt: TGTGCCAGCAGTTACAGTACAGGGATCGAGCAGTACTTC
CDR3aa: CASSYSTGIEQYF

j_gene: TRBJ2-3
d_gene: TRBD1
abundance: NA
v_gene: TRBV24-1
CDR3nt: TGTGCCACCAGTGATCATACAGGGGTGGAAGATACGCAGTATTTT
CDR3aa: CATSDHTGVEDTQYF

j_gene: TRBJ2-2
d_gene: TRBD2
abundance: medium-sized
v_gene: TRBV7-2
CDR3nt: TGTGCCAGCAGCTTCCCGGGACTAGCGGGGGCTAACACCGGGGAGCTGTTTTTT
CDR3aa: CASSFPGLAGANTGELFF

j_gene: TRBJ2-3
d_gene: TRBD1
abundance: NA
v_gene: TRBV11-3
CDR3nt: TGTGCCAGCAGCTTGGACAGGGGTACAGATACGCAGTATTTT
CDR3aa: CASSLDRGTDTQYF

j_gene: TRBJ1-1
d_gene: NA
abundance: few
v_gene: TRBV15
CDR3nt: TGTGCCACCAGCAGAGATATCGCAGTAGCGGGAGCTTTCTTT
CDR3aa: CATSRDIAVAGAFF

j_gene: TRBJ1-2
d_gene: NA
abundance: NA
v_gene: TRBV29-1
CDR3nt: TGCAGCGTAGAATGGGGCTATGGCTACACCTTC
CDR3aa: CSVEWGYGYTF

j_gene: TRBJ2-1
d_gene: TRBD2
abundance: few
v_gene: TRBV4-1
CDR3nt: TGCGCCAGCAGCCAAGCTCGTAGGGCTAGCGGGGGTCGGTTGAATGAGCAGTTCTTC
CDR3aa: CASSQARRASGGRLNEQFF

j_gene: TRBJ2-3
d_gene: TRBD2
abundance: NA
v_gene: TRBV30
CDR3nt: TGTGCCTGGACCCTAGCGGGGGACACAGATACGCAGTATTTT
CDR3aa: CAWTLAGDTDTQYF

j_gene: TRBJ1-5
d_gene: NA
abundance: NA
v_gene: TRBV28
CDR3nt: TGTGCCAGCAGCTCCTACGCAGGGGACAATCAGCCCCAGCATTTT
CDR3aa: CASSSYAGDNQPQHF

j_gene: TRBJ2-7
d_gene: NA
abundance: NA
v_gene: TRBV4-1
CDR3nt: TGCGCCAGCAGCCAAGAAGTTCGGGGGATTAAAGCCTACGAGCAGTACTTC
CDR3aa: CASSQEVRGIKAYEQYF

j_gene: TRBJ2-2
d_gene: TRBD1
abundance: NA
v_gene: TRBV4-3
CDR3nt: TGCCCCAGCAGCCAACTCCGGGACAGGGGTTCTGGGTCCGGGGAGCTGTTTTTT
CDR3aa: CPSSQLRDRGSGSGELFF

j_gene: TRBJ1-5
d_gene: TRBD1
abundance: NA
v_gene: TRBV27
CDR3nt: TGTGCCAGCAGTGGGGGGACAGGGGTTTATCAGCCCCAGCATTTT
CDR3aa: CASSGGTGVYQPQHF

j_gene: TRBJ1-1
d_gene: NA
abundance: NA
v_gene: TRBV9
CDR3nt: TGTGCCAGCAGCGTACAGGACGTGAACACTGAAGCTTTCTTT
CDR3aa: CASSVQDVNTEAFF

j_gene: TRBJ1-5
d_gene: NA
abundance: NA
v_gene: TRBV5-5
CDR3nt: TGTGCCAGCAGCGAGGACGGATTTAGCAATCAGCCCCAGCATTTT
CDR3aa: CASSEDGFSNQPQHF

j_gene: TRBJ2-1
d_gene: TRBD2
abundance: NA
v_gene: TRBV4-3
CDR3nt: TGCGCCAGCAGCCAAGATAGGAGCGGGGGCACGGGGTTCTTC
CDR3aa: CASSQDRSGGTGFF

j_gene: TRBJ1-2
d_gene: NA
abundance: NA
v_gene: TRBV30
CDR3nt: TGTGCCTGGAGCATTGGGGGTAGCTATGGCTACACCTTC
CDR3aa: CAWSIGGSYGYTF

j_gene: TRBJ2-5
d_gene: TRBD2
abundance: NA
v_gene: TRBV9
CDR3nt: TGTGCCAGCAGCGTAGCTACCAGGACTAGCGGGGGGCAAGAGACCCAGTACTTC
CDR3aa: CASSVATRTSGGQETQYF

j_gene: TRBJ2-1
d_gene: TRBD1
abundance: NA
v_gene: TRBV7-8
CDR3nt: TGTGCCAGCGAGACCGGGACAGGGGGCGTAGGGCAGTTCTTC
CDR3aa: CASETGTGGVGQFF

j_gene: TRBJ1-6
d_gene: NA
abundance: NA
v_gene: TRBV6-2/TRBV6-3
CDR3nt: TGTGCCAGCAGTTGGTTGTCCTATAATTCACCCCTCCACTTT
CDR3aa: CASSWLSYNSPLHF

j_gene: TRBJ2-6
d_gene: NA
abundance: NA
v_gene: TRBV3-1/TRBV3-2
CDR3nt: TGTGCCAGCAGCGGTGGGTCTGGGGCCAACGTCCTGACTTTC
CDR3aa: CASSGGSGANVLTF

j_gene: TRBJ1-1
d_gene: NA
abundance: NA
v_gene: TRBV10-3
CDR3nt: TGTGCCATCAGTGAGTTCCACAGGGACAACACTGAAGCTTTCTTT
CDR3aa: CAISEFHRDNTEAFF

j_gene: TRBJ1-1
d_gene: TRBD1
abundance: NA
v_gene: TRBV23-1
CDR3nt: TGCGCCAGCAGTCACCCCGGGACAGCACTCGAAGGGAACACTGAAGCTTTCTTT
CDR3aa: CASSHPGTALEGNTEAFF

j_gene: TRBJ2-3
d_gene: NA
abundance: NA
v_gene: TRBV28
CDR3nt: TGTGCCACCAACACCGATACGCAGTATTTT
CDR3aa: CATNTDTQYF

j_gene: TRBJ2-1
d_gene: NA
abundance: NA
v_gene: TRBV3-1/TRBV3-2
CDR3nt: TGTGCCAGCAGCCAAGATGACACCTACAATGAGCAGTTCTTC
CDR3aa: CASSQDDTYNEQFF

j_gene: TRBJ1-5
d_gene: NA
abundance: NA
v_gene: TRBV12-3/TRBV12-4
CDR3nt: TGTGCCAGCAGTTTCAGCCTCCAGCCCCAGCATTTT
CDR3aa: CASSFSLQPQHF

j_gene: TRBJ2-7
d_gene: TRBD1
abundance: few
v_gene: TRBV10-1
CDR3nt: TGCGCCAGCAGTGGGGGGACAGGGCCTTACGAGCAGTACTTC
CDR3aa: CASSGGTGPYEQYF

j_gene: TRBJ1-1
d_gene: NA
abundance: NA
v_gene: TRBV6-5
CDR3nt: TGTGCCAGCAGTCCGGAAGTGAACACTGAAGCTTTCTTT
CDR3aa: CASSPEVNTEAFF

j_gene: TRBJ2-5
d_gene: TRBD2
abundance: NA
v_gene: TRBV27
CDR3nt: TGTGCCAGCAGTTTCCGACTAGCGGGGTTGGAGACCCAGTACTTC
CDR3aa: CASSFRLAGLETQYF

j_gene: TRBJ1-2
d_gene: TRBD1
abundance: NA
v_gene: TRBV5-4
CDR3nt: TGTGCCAGCAGCTTACGACAGGGAGACTATGGCTACACCTTC
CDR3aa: CASSLRQGDYGYTF

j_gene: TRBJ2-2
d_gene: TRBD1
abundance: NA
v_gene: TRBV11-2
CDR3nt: TGTGCCAGCAGAAATTGGGGGACAGGGGACAACACCGGGGAGCTGTTTTTT
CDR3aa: CASRNWGTGDNTGELFF

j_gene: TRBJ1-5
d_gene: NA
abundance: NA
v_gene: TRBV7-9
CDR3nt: TGTGCCAGCAGCTCGATCAACAGCAATCAGCCCCAGCATTTT
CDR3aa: CASSSINSNQPQHF

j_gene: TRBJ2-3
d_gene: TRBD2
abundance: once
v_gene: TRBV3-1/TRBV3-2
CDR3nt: TGTGCCAGCAGCTCGGGAGGGGGAGATACGCAGTATTTT
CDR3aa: CASSSGGGDTQYF

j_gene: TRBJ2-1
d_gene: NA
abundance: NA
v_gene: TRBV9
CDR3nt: TGTGCCAGCAGCGCGGGGGCCAGCTCCTACAATGAGCAGTTCTTC
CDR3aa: CASSAGASSYNEQFF

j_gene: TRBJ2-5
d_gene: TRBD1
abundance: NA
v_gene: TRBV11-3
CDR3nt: TGTGCCAGCAGCTCATCCGGGACAGATGGGCGGGAGACCCAGTACTTC
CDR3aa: CASSSSGTDGRETQYF

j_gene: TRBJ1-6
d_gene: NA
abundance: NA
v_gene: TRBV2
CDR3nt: TGTGCCAGTACAGGGTCAGCGCTATCTTCACCCCTCCACTTT
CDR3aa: CASTGSALSSPLHF

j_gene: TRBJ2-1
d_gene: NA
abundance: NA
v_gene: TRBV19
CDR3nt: TGTGCCAGTAGTATAGGGGGGGATCCCTACAATGAGCAGTTCTTC
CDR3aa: CASSIGGDPYNEQFF

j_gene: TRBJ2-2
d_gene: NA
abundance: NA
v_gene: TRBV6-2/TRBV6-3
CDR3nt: TGTGCCAGCAGTTACTCGGGTGCGTCCGGGGAGCTGTTTTTT
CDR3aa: CASSYSGASGELFF